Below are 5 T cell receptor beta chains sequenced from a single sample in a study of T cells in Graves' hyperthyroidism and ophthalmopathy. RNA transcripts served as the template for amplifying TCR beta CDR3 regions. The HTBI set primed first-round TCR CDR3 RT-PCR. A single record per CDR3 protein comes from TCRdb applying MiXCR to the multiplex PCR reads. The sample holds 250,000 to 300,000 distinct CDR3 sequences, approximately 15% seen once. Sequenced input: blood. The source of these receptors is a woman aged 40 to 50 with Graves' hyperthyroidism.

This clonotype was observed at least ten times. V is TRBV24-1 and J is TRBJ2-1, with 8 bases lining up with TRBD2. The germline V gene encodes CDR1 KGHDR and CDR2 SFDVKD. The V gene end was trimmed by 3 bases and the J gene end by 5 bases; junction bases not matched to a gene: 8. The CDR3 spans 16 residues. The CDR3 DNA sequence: TGTGCCACCAGTGATGCCGCTAGCGGGCCCGACAATGAGCAGTTCTTC. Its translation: CATSDAASGPDNEQFF.

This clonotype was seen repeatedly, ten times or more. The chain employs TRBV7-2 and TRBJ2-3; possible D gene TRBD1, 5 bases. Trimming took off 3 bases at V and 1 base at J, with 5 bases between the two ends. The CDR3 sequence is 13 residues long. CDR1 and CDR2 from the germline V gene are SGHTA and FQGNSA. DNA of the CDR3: TGTGCCAGCAGCTTCAGGGGCACAGATACGCAGTATTTT. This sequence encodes CASSFRGTDTQYF.

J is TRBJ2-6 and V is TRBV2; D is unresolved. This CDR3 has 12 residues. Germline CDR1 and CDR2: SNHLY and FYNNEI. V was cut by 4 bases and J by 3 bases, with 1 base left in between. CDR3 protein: CASSVGANVLTF. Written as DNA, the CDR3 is TGTGCCAGCAGTGTTGGGGCCAACGTCCTGACTTTC.

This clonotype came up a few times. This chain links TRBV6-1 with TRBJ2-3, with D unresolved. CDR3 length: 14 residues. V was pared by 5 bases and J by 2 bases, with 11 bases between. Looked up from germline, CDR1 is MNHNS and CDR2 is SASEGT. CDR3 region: CASSRMSYTDTQYF. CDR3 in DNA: TGTGCCAGCAGTCGGATGTCGTACACAGATACGCAGTATTTT.

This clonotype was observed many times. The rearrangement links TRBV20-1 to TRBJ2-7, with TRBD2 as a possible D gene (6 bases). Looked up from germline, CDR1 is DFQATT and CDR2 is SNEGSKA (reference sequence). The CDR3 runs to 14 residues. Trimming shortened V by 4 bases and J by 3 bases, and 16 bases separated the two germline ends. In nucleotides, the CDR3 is TGCAGTGCTACCGACGGGGACTCCCACTACGAGCAGTACTTC. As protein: CSATDGDSHYEQYF.